The 7 T cell receptor beta chains given below trace back to one sample, sequenced in a study of cytomegalovirus exposure and HLA in healthy donors. Both 60 Vbeta primers and 13 Jbeta primers went into the PCR. Generated by immunoSEQ multiplex PCR, the TCRdb table keeps only in-frame clones and is missing some. Among approximately 70,000 clones listed, about 79% were seen once. Sequencing used PBMCs. The source is a man aged 60 to 75 in good health and CMV-seropositive.

The chain carries TRBV29-1 and TRBJ2-1; D not certain. Germline CDR1 and CDR2: SQVTM and ANQGSEA. Trimming pared 0 bases from V and 0 bases from J, leaving 15 bases between. The CDR3 is 17 residues long. In nucleotides, the CDR3 is TGCAGCGTTGAAGATCTTCACGGGTTAAGCTCCTACAATGAGCAGTTCTTC. Protein product: CSVEDLHGLSSYNEQFF.

The chain has TRBV5-1 and TRBJ1-3, with 7 bases that match TRBD1. This CDR3 comprises 15 residues. Germline CDR1 is SGHRS and CDR2 is YFSETQ. J lost 2 bases, V lost 3 bases, and 5 bases had no gene match. CDR3 nucleotide sequence: TGCGCCAGCAGCTCGACAGGGAACCCTGGAAACACCATATATTTT. Translating gives CASSSTGNPGNTIYF.

The chain joins TRBV19 to TRBJ1-1, with TRBD1 as a possible D gene (6 bases). This CDR3 has 14 residues. Germline lookup yields CDR1 LNHDA and CDR2 SQIVND (reference sequence). With 7 bases removed from V and 5 bases from J, the gap between germline ends came to 17 bases. The CDR3 bases are TGTGCCAGTACCCGCGGGCAGGGACAAACTGAAGCTTTCTTT. As protein: CASTRGQGQTEAFF.

This chain joins TRBV11-3 and TRBJ2-7, with D possibly TRBD2 on 6 matching bases. Germline V gives CDR1 SGHNT, CDR2 YENEEA. V shed 8 bases and J shed 3 bases, with 11 bases lying between them. This CDR3 spans 12 amino acids. The CDR3 spells CASGGESYEQYF. The CDR3 nucleotides read TGTGCCAGCGGCGGGGAGAGCTACGAGCAGTACTTC.

The V call is TRBV19, the J call TRBJ1-1; no clear D gene. The germline V gene encodes CDR1 LNHDA and CDR2 SQIVND (reference sequence). V was trimmed by 3 bases and J by 0 bases, leaving 11 bases between them. The CDR3 has 15 amino acids. The CDR3 nucleotides are TGTGCCAGTAGTATGACTGGTACGATGAACACTGAAGCTTTCTTT. Amino acid sequence: CASSMTGTMNTEAFF.

V gene TRBV5-4 combines with J gene TRBJ2-7; the D gene is possibly TRBD2 (6 bases). There are 15 residues in the CDR3. CDR1 is SGHNT and CDR2 is YYREEE in the germline V gene (reference sequence). Trimming removed 5 bases at V and 7 bases at J, with 22 bases between. In DNA form, the CDR3 reads TGTGCCAGCAGTTTTAGCGGCGGGGACTCCTGGGAGCAGTACTTC. The encoded protein is CASSFSGGDSWEQYF.

The sample holds one count of this clone. This chain connects TRBV10-2 to TRBJ1-3, with 7 nucleotides matching TRBD1. This CDR3 region has 15 residues. Germline V CDR1 and CDR2: WSHSY, SAAADI. The V gene end was trimmed by 5 bases and the J gene end by 1 base; junction bases not matched to a gene: 5. This chain's CDR3 is CASSTGVGSGNTIYF. The CDR3 nucleotides read TGCGCCAGCAGTACAGGGGTCGGTTCTGGAAACACCATATATTTT.